The entry below describes one T cell receptor (beta chain). Some clones are missing from TCRdb's copy, which holds only in-frame ones; the method was immunoSEQ multiplex PCR. Seen here are tens of thousands of clones, over 85% observed once, and the top ten hold about 15%. These data are taken from a study of blood T cell repertoires in COVID-19. The CDR3 is made up of 15 amino acids. The V gene end was trimmed by 5 bases and the J gene end by 0 bases; junction bases not matched to a gene: 6. Per the germline V gene, CDR1 is MNHEY and CDR2 is SVGAGI. The TCR originated in an elderly woman with active or convalescent COVID-19. The rearrangement joins TRBV6-5 to TRBJ1-1, with TRBD1 identical over 7 bases. Material: peripheral blood. CDR3 bases: TGTGCCAGCAGTCTAGGGGGCCCCATGAACACTGAAGCTTTCTTT. It encodes CASSLGGPMNTEAFF.